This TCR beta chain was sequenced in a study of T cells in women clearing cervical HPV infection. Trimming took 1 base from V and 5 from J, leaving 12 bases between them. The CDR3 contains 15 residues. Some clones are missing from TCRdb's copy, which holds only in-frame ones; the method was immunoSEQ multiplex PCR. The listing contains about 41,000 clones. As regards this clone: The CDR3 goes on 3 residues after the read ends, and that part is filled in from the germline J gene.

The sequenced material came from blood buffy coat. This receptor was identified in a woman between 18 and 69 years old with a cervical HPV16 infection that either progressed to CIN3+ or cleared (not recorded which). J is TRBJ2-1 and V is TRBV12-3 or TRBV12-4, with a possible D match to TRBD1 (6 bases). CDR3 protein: CASSLGGQTNNEQFF. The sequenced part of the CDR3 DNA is TGTGCCAGCAGTTTAGGAGGACAGACAAACAATGAG.